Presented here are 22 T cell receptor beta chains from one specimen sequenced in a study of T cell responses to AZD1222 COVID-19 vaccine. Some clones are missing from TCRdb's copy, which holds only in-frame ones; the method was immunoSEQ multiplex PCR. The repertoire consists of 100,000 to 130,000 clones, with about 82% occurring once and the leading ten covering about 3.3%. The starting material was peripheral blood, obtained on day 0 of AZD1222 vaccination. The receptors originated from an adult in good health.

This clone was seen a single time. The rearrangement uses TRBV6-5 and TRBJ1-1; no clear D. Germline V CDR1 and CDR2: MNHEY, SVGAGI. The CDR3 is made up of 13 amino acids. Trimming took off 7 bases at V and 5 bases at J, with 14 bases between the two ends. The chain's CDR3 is CASTDLGRTEAFF. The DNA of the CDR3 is TGTGCCAGCACCGACTTGGGCAGGACTGAAGCTTTCTTT.

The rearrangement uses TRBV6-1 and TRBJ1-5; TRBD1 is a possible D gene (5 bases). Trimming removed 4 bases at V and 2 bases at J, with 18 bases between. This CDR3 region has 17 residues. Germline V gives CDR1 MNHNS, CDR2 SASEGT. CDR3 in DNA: TGTGCCAGCAGTGGGAGGGGCGGTGGTCTGGGCAATCAGCCCCAGCATTTT. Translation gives CASSGRGGGLGNQPQHF.

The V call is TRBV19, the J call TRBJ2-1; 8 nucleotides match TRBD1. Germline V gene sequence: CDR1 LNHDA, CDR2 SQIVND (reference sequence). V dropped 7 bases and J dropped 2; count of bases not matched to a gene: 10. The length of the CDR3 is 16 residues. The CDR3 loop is CASTPSGGNPYNEQFF. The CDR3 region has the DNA TGTGCCAGTACCCCCTCAGGGGGCAACCCCTACAATGAGCAGTTCTTC.

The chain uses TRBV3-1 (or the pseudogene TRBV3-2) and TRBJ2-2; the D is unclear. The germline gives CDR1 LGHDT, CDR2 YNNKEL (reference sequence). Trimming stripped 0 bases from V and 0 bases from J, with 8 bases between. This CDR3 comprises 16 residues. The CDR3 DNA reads TGTGCCAGCAGCCAAGATATCAATTCGAACACCGGGGAGCTGTTTTTT. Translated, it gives CASSQDINSNTGELFF.

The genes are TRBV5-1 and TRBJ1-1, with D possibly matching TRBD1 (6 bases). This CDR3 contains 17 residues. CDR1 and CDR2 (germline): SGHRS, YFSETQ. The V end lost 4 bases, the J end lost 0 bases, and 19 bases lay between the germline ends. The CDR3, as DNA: TGCGCCAGCAGCCCCCTTGGGGGGGGCCCCATGAACACTGAAGCTTTCTTT. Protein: CASSPLGGGPMNTEAFF. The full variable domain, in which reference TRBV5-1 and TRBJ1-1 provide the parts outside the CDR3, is KAGVTQTPRYLIKTRGQQVTLSCSPISGHRSVSWYQQTPGQGLQFLFEYFSETQRNKGNFPGRFSGRQFSNSRSEMNVSTLELGDSALYLCASSPLGGGPMNTEAFFGQGTRLTVV.

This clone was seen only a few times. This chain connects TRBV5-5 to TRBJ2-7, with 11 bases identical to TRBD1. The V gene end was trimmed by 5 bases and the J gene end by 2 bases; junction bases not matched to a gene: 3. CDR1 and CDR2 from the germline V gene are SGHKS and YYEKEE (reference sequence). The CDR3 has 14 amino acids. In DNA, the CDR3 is TGTGCCAGCAGGGCGGGACAGGGGGCCTACGAGCAGTACTTC. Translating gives CASRAGQGAYEQYF.

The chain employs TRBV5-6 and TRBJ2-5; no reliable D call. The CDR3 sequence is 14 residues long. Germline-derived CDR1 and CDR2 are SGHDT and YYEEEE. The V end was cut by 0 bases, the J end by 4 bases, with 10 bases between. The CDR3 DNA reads TGTGCCAGCAGCTTGGGGGGTTTGGTAGAGACCCAGTACTTC. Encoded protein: CASSLGGLVETQYF.

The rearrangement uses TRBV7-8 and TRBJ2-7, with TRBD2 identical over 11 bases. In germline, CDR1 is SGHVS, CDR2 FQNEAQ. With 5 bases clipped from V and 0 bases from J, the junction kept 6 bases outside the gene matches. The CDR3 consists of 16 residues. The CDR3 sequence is CASSAASGGSSYEQYF. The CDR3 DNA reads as TGTGCCAGCAGCGCCGCTAGCGGGGGGAGCTCCTACGAGCAGTACTTC.

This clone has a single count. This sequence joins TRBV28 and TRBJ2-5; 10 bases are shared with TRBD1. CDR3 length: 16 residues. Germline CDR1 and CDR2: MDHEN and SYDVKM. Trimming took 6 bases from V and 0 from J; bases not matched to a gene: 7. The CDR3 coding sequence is TGTGCCAGCAGGTGGAGGACAGGGGGTTACCAAGAGACCCAGTACTTC. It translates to CASRWRTGGYQETQYF.

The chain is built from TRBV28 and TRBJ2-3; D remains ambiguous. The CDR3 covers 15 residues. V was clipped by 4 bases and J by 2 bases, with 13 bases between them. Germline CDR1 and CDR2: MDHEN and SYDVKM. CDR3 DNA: TGTGCCAGCAGTTCCCTCGGGTTGGCCACAGATACGCAGTATTTT. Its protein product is CASSSLGLATDTQYF.

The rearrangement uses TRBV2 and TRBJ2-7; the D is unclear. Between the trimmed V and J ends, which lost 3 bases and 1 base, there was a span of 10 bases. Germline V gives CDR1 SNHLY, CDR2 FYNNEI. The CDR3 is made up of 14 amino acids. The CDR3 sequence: CASSDASYSYEQYF. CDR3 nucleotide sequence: TGTGCCAGCAGTGACGCTTCCTATTCCTACGAGCAGTACTTC.

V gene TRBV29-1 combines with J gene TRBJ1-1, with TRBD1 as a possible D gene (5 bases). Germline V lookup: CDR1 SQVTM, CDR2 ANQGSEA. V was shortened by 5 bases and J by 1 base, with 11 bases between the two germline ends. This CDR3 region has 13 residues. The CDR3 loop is CSVRWDGNTEAFF. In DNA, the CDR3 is TGCAGCGTTCGGTGGGACGGGAACACTGAAGCTTTCTTT.

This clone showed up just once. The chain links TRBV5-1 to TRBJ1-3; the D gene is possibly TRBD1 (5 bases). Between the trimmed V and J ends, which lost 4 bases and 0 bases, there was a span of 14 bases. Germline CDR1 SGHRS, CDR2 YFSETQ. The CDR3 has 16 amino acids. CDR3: CASSATGRTSGNTIYF. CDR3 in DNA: TGCGCCAGCAGCGCCACGGGGCGGACCTCTGGAAACACCATATATTTT.

CDR3 sequence: CASSGRRTNNYGYTF. In nucleotides, the CDR3 is TGTGCCAGCAGCGGTCGCAGGACCAATAACTATGGCTACACCTTC. The rearrangement links TRBV11-2 to TRBJ1-2; D gene unclear. Germline CDR1 and CDR2: SGHAT and FQNNGV. Between the trimmed V and J ends, which lost 5 bases and 1 base, there was a span of 14 bases. The CDR3 loop spans 15 amino acids.

Here the CDR3 DNA reads TGTGCCAGAAGCTGGACCGGGACACTCGGTGAAAAACTGTTTTTT. Its protein product is CARSWTGTLGEKLFF. The gene calls are TRBV5-3 and TRBJ1-4; D is possibly TRBD1 (6 bases). TRBV5-3 belongs to the ORF category, with a function that is uncertain. The CDR3 is made up of 15 amino acids. Trimming removed 3 bases from V and 7 bases from J, with 16 bases in between.

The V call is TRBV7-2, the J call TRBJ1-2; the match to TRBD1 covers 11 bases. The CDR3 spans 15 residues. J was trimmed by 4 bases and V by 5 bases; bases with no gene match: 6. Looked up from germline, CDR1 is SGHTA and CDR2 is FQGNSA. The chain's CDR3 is CASSLGTGGTYGYTF. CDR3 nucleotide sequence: TGTGCCAGCAGCCTCGGGACAGGGGGGACCTATGGCTACACCTTC.

The CDR3 coding sequence is TGTGCCAGCAGCTCAATTTTTGGCGGGGAGCTGTTTTTT. Translating it yields CASSSIFGGELFF. The gene calls are TRBV7-2 and TRBJ2-2; no definite D call. The germline V gene has CDR1 SGHTA and CDR2 FQGNSA. Trimming removed 4 bases from V and 7 bases from J, with 10 bases in between. The CDR3 covers 13 residues.

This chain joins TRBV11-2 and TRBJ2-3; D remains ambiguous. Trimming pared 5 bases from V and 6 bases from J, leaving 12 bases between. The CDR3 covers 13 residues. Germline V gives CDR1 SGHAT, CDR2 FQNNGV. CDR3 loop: CASSPDQWDTQYF. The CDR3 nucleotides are TGTGCCAGCAGCCCCGACCAATGGGATACGCAGTATTTT.

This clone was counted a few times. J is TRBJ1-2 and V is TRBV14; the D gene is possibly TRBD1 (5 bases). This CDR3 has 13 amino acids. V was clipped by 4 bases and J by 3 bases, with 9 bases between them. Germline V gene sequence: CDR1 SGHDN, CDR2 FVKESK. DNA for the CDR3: TGTGCCAGCAGCCTAGGGACGGACTATGGCTACACCTTC. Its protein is CASSLGTDYGYTF.

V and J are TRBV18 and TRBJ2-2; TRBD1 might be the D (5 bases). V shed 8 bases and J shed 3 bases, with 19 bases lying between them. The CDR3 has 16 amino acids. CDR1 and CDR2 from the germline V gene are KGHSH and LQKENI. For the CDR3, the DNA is TGTGCCAGCACCCACCGGCAGGGTGGTGACACCGGGGAGCTGTTTTTT. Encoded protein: CASTHRQGGDTGELFF.

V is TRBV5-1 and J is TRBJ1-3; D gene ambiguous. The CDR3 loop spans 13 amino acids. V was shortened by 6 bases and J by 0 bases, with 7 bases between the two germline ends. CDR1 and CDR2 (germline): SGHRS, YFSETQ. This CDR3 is CASKQSSGNTIYF. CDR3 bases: TGCGCCAGCAAACAGAGCTCTGGAAACACCATATATTTT.

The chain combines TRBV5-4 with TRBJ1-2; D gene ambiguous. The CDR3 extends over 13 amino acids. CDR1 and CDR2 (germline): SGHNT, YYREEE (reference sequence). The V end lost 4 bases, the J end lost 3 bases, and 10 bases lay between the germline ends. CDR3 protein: CASSPLGHYGYTF. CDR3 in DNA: TGTGCCAGCAGCCCCCTCGGCCACTATGGCTACACCTTC.